Included here is one T cell receptor (beta chain) sequence, with context. This entry belongs to a study of blood T cell repertoires in COVID-19. Background on the study: Acute-phase and convalescent COVID-19 samples originated in the United States, Italy and Spain.

In the original workflow: Reference gene primers were amplified, and this amplification served to estimate nucleated cell counts. Sequencing was performed with immunoSEQ multiplex PCR; in TCRdb, only in-frame clones are kept and a portion is missing. V and J calls and clone size are as listed in that table; D and trimming were resolved from the DNA. The repertoire holds roughly 310,000 clones, with about 89% as singletons. Across about two dozen US areas, participants ranged in age from about 18 to 100 years. Researchers sorted participants into cohorts using their self-reported clinical history. The sequence was obtained from a woman in her thirties or forties who had recovered from COVID-19. The sample was PBMCs or T cells enriched from blood (not recorded which).

The CDR3 bases are TGTGCCAGCAGCCGGGACAGGGATTATTCACCCCTCCACTTT. The encoded protein is CASSRDRDYSPLHF. The V call is TRBV7-3, the J call TRBJ1-6, with TRBD1 matching 9 bases. V shed 5 bases, J shed 8 bases, and the junction held 4 bases outside the gene matches. This CDR3 is built from 14 residues. CDR1 and CDR2 (germline): SGHTA, FQGTGA.